The T cell receptor beta chain under discussion was sequenced for a study of CD8+CD57+ T cells in acquired aplastic anemia. CDR3 and TCR beta VDJ profiling relied on genomic DNA as the template. A single record per CDR3 protein comes from TCRdb applying MiXCR to the reads. The table lists 450,000 to 550,000 distinct CDR3 sequences, approximately 32% of them singletons. With 6 bases removed from V and 2 bases from J, the gap between germline ends came to 20 bases. In germline, CDR1 is SGHVS, CDR2 FQNEAQ. CDR3 length equals 16 residues. About this clonotype itself: Antigen: not known.

Findings of the study overall: Patients and controls turned out to have approximately 29 CD8+ CDR3 sequences in common.

Only patients with CD8+CD57+ cell expansion on flow cytometry were chosen for sequencing. Sequencing input: sorted CD4+, CD8+, or CD8+CD57+ T cells (not recorded which) from PBMCs. This clonotype was sampled from a human donor with aplastic anemia. The chain links TRBV7-8 to TRBJ2-7; D is tentatively TRBD1 or TRBD2 (5 bases each). The CDR3 here is CASSLSRPQGPYEQYF. The CDR3 nucleotides read TGTGCCAGCAGTTTATCGAGGCCTCAGGGACCCTACGAGCAGTACTTC.